The 3 T cell receptor beta chains listed next were all sequenced from one sample in a study of cytotoxic CD8 clonotypes in ibrutinib-treated CLL listed by TCRdb under 2021. Interpreted using the paper, the time point label stands for: approximately eleven months on ibrutinib. Libraries were constructed by the immunoSEQ multiplex PCR assay. This is the immuneACCESS table as TCRdb keeps it, with only in-frame sequences that have V and J called. A part of the clones is gone; compared with another copy, unresolved V genes explain less than half, and the rest is unexplained. Present in this sample are roughly 220,000 clones, approximately 70% of which were seen just once. The leading ten clones occupy about 6.2% of the sample. The sample was PBMCs, taken after 12 months of ibrutinib treatment. These receptors were taken from a human donor with chronic lymphocytic leukemia.

The CDR3 sequence: CASSGDRGNYGYTF. The DNA for the CDR3 is TGTGCCAGCAGTGGGGACAGGGGTAACTATGGCTACACCTTC. The rearrangement uses TRBV9 and TRBJ1-2; 10 bases align to TRBD1. This CDR3 has 14 residues. The V gene's germline CDR1 is SGDLS and CDR2 YYNGEE. The junction had 2 bases not matched to a gene; V was cut back by 5 bases and J by 1 base. Drawing the rest from reference TRBV9 and TRBJ1-2, the complete variable domain is DSGVTQTPKHLITATGQRVTLRCSPRSGDLSVYWYQQSLDQGLQFLIQYYNGEERAKGNILERFSAQQFPDLHSELNLSSLELGDSALYFCASSGDRGNYGYTFGSGTRLTVV.

The table lists this clone with a few counts. The J gene is TRBJ1-5, the V gene TRBV6-5, with no clear D. Germline CDR1 is MNHEY and CDR2 is SVGAGI. The CDR3 sequence is 11 residues long. The ends were cut back, 8 bases at V and 12 bases at J, with 14 bases in the middle. CDR3 amino acids: CASSHGLFQHF. CDR3 sequence (DNA): TGTGCCAGCTCCCACGGGTTGTTCCAGCATTTT.

The chain joins TRBV28 to TRBJ1-2; D gene uncertain. Looked up from germline, CDR1 is MDHEN and CDR2 is SYDVKM. V gave up 3 bases and J gave up 7 bases, with 18 bases separating them. The CDR3 contains 15 residues. The CDR3 loop reads CASSFQGRGRSGYTF. The CDR3 region has the DNA TGTGCCAGCAGTTTTCAAGGGCGCGGCCGTAGTGGCTACACCTTC.